This T cell receptor (beta chain) came from a study of PD-L1 blockade in urothelial cancer. Measured with immunoSEQ multiplex PCR; TCRdb has only the in-frame clones, and not every one. The data hold tens of thousands of clones, with 70% to 80% observed a single time. V lost 3 bases to trimming and J lost 4 bases, with 18 bases between them. In germline, CDR1 is MNHEY, CDR2 SMNVEV (reference sequence). The CDR3 has 16 amino acids. The sequence derives from a man in his 70s with urothelial cancer. V is TRBV27 and J is TRBJ1-2; D is unresolved. The sample was PBMCs, taken around atezolizumab (anti-PD-L1) treatment. In DNA form, the CDR3 reads TGTGCCAGCAGTTTGTCGATTCCCACAGCCTCCTATGGCTACACCTTC. Its translation: CASSLSIPTASYGYTF.